This record concerns one T cell receptor (beta chain) sequence. Its antigen is still unknown. These data come from a study of cytotoxic CD8 clonotypes in ibrutinib-treated CLL. For the study at large: Investigators reported around 25 partial and 2 complete responses; after median around 6 years, about 15 patients remained remitted and some 12 progressed.

Study-wide results and limits: Circulating CD8+ T-cell counts were tracked by baseline clonality, which exceeded that of age-matched healthy donors. Having risen at ibrutinib response, clonality had fallen back toward baseline by progression. Public clonotypes, an uncommon group, contracted or remained stable on treatment.

Assay used: immunoSEQ multiplex PCR; TCRdb lists only in-frame clones, some missing. The data show fewer than 40,000 clones, approximately 67% seen once. This CDR3 has 14 residues. Looked up from germline, CDR1 is SGHNT and CDR2 is YYREEE (reference sequence). V shed 0 bases and J shed 1 base, with 7 bases lying between them. The sequence derives from a human donor with chronic lymphocytic leukemia. Specimen: PBMCs, collected at disease progression, from a patient treated with ibrutinib. The chain carries TRBV5-4 and TRBJ1-1; D is undetermined. CDR3 sequence reads: CASSLAFRNTEAFF. CDR3 coding DNA: TGTGCCAGCAGCTTGGCCTTCAGGAACACTGAAGCTTTCTTT.